This entry concerns a single T cell receptor beta chain. CDR3 length equals 14 residues. Germline assignment: CDR1 PRHDT and CDR2 FYEKMQ (reference sequence). The trim removed 5 bases at V and 1 base at J, leaving 5 bases unmatched. This sample was included in a study of Ad26.COV2.S vaccination and SARS-CoV-2 variants. Treatment specified: some 19 received Ad26.COV2.S at low or high dose, single or two shots; about 5 received placebo; per-sample allocation not given. Sampling happened 63 days after the first vaccine or placebo injection. Profiled with immunoSEQ multiplex PCR; TCRdb holds only in-frame clones, not every one. The table lists some 390,000 clones, around 91% of them singletons.

This chain connects TRBV13 to TRBJ2-7, with 7 bases that match TRBD1. The sequenced sample was peripheral blood, obtained in a trial of Ad26.COV2.S vaccine versus placebo. The origin of this receptor is a person aged 18-60 years who received the Ad26.COV2.S COVID-19 vaccine or a placebo. This CDR3 reads CASSPRGQSYEQYF. The CDR3 bases are TGTGCCAGCAGCCCCCGGGGACAGTCCTACGAGCAGTACTTC. The full variable domain, completed using reference TRBV13 and TRBJ2-7, is AAGVIQSPRHLIKEKRETATLKCYPIPRHDTVYWYQQGPGQDPQFLISFYEKMQSDKGSIPDRFSAQQFSDYHSELNMSSLELGDSALYFCASSPRGQSYEQYFGPGTRLTVT.